This record concerns one T cell receptor beta chain sequence. This CDR3 has 12 amino acids. The V gene lost 4 bases and the J gene lost 7 bases, with 7 bases spanning the gap. Germline V gene lookup returns CDR1 MGHDK and CDR2 SYGVNS. This entry belongs to a study of T cells in Graves' hyperthyroidism and ophthalmopathy. RNA transcripts were the template for amplifying TCR beta CDR3 regions. The TCR CDR3 was amplified in a first-round RT-PCR using the HTBI primer set. TCRdb re-derived calls from the multiplex PCR reads in MiXCR, one entry per CDR3 protein. This table has roughly 360,000 distinct CDR3 sequences, about 13% appearing once.

The TCR sequence derives from a man under 40 with Graves' hyperthyroidism that later progressed to Graves' ophthalmopathy. The sample comprised blood. J is TRBJ1-4 and V is TRBV25-1; D gene ambiguous. The CDR3 sequence is CASSVSSEKLFF. CDR3 nucleotide sequence: TGTGCCAGCAGTGTAAGTTCTGAAAAACTGTTTTTT.